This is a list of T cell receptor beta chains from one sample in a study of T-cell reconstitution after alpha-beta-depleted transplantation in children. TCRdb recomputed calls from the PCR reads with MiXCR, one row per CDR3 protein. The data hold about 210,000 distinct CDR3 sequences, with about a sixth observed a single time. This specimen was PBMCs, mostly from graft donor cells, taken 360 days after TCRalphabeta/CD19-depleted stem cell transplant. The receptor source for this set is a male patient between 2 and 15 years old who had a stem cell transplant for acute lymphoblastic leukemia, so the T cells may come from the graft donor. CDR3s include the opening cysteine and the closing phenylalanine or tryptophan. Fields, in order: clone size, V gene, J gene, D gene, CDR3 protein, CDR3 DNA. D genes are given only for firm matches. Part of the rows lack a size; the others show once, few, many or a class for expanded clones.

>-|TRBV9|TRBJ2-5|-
CASSVRETQYF
TGTGCCAGCAGCGTAAGGGAGACCCAGTACTTC
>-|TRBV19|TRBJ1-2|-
CASSIYRANYGYTF
TGTGCCAGTAGTATCTACAGGGCTAACTATGGCTACACCTTC
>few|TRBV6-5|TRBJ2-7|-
CASSYSYFGAPHYEQYF
TGTGCCAGCAGTTACTCATATTTCGGGGCACCCCACTACGAGCAGTACTTC
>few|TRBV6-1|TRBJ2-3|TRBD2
CASSPSGRPDTQYF
TGTGCCAGCAGTCCCAGCGGGAGGCCAGATACGCAGTATTTT
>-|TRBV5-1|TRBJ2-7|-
CASSLQDGVYEQYF
TGCGCCAGCAGCTTGCAAGATGGGGTCTACGAGCAGTACTTC
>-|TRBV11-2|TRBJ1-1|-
CASSQSGRAFF
TGTGCCAGCAGTCAAAGCGGGAGAGCTTTCTTT
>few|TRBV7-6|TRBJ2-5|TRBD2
CASSTRLAGGRYQETQYF
TGTGCCAGCAGCACCAGACTAGCGGGGGGGAGGTACCAAGAGACCCAGTACTTC
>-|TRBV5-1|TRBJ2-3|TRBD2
CASTLRGGSTDTQYF
TGCGCCAGCACGCTTCGGGGGGGCAGCACAGATACGCAGTATTTT
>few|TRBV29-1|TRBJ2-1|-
CSVDGRASGEQFF
TGCAGCGTTGATGGCAGGGCTTCCGGTGAGCAGTTCTTC
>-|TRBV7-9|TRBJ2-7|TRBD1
CASSLVGTGREEQYF
TGTGCCAGCAGCTTAGTGGGGACAGGGCGTGAAGAGCAGTACTTC
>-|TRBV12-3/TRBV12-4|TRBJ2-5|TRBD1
CASSSQGSQGETQYF
TGTGCCAGCAGCTCACAGGGGTCGCAGGGAGAGACCCAGTACTTC
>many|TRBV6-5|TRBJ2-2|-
CASSYGGGIFPGELFF
TGTGCCAGCAGTTACGGTGGGGGGATCTTTCCCGGGGAGCTGTTTTTT
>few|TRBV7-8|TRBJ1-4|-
CASSPSVSVENEKLFF
TGTGCCAGCAGCCCGTCAGTATCGGTGGAGAATGAAAAACTGTTTTTT
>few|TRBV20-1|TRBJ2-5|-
CSAPIGGETQYF
TGCAGTGCTCCCATCGGGGGAGAGACCCAGTACTTC
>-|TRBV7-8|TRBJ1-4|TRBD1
CASSLGQTEKLFF
TGTGCCAGCAGCTTGGGACAGACAGAAAAACTGTTTTTT
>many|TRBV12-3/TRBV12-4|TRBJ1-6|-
CASSLPRTEYNSPLHF
TGTGCCAGCAGTTTACCCCGGACAGAGTATAATTCACCCCTCCACTTT
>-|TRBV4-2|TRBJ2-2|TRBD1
CASTLETGGAHTGELFF
TGTGCCAGCACACTGGAAACAGGGGGAGCTCACACCGGGGAGCTGTTTTTT
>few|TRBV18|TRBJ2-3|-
CASSPFVPDTQYF
TGTGCCAGCTCACCATTCGTTCCAGATACGCAGTATTTT
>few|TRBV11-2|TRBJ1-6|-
CASSSMRGLESPLHF
TGTGCCAGCAGCTCTATGAGAGGGTTGGAGTCACCCCTCCACTTT
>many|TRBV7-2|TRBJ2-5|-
CASSLVSARQETQYF
TGTGCCAGCAGCTTAGTCTCGGCAAGACAAGAGACCCAGTACTTC
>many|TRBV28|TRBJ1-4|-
CASSFQGEEKLFF
TGTGCCAGCAGTTTCCAAGGGGAGGAAAAACTGTTTTTT
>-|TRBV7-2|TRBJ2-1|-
CASSAPYNEQFF
TGTGCCAGCAGCGCCCCCTACAATGAGCAGTTCTTC
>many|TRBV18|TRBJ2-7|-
CASSPRTERYEQYF
TGTGCCAGCTCACCTAGGACAGAGCGCTACGAGCAGTACTTC
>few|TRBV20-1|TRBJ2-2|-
CSAQPEDSNTGELFF
TGCAGTGCCCAACCCGAGGACTCGAACACCGGGGAGCTGTTTTTT
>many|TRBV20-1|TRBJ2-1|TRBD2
CSARDLHGGLALTYNEQFF
TGCAGTGCTAGAGATCTTCACGGGGGACTAGCGCTTACCTACAATGAGCAGTTCTTC
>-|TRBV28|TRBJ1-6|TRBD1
CASTDRGFFSPLHF
TGTGCCAGCACGGACAGGGGCTTTTTTTCACCCCTCCACTTT
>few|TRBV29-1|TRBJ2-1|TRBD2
CSVRTSGGSYNEQFF
TGCAGCGTTAGGACTAGCGGGGGCTCCTACAATGAGCAGTTCTTC
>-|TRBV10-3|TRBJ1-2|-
CAISEPLGRGGGDGYTF
TGTGCCATCAGTGAGCCCCTCGGGAGGGGAGGTGGGGATGGCTACACCTTC
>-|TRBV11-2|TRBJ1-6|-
CASSLDGENSPLHF
TGTGCCAGCAGCCTCGACGGCGAAAATTCACCCCTCCACTTT
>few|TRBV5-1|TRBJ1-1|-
CASTLGASPGDTEAFF
TGCGCCAGCACCCTAGGGGCATCTCCCGGGGACACTGAAGCTTTCTTT
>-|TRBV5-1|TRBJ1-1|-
CASVLPFTRGQSDTEAFF
TGCGCCAGCGTCCTTCCCTTCACCAGGGGCCAGTCTGACACTGAAGCTTTCTTT
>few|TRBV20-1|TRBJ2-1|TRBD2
CSPTSGKYNEQFF
TGCAGCCCTACTAGCGGAAAGTACAATGAGCAGTTCTTC
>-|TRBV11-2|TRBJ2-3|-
CASSLDGRDLGFYTQYF
TGTGCCAGCAGCTTAGACGGCCGGGACCTAGGCTTCTATACGCAGTATTTT
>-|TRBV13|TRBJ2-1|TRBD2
CASSFGGTSGAYGKQFF
TGTGCCAGCAGCTTTGGTGGAACTAGCGGGGCCTACGGAAAGCAGTTCTTC
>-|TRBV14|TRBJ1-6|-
CASSQDLAIIGSPLHF
TGTGCCAGCAGCCAAGATCTTGCCATTATAGGTTCACCCCTCCACTTT
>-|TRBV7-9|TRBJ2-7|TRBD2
CASSLWAGGPSAYEQYF
TGTGCCAGCAGCTTATGGGCGGGGGGCCCGTCGGCCTACGAGCAGTACTTC
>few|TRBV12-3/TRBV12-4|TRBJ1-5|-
CASTRGNQPQHF
TGTGCCAGCACCCGTGGCAATCAGCCCCAGCATTTT
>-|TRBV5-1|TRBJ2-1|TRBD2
CASTLGLAGRSSYNEQFF
TGCGCCAGCACCCTGGGACTAGCGGGCCGGAGCTCCTACAATGAGCAGTTCTTC
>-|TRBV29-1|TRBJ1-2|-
CSVDLGGYYGYTF
TGCAGCGTTGATTTGGGAGGGTACTATGGCTACACCTTC
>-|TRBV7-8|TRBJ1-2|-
CASGPESNYGYTF
TGTGCCAGCGGACCTGAGAGTAACTATGGCTACACCTTC
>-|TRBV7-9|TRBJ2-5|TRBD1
CASRDRDQETQYF
TGTGCCAGCCGGGACAGGGATCAAGAGACCCAGTACTTC
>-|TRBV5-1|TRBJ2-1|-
CASSFIAPSDEQFF
TGCGCCAGCAGCTTCATCGCCCCGAGCGATGAGCAGTTCTTC
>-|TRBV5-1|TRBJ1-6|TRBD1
CASSVGRDRVEFPLHF
TGCGCCAGCAGCGTAGGCCGGGACAGGGTGGAATTTCCCCTCCACTTT
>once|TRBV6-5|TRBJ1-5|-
CASSYSGGREPQHF
TGTGCCAGCAGTTACTCGGGGGGTAGGGAGCCCCAGCATTTT
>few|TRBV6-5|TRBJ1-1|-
CASSYGFTGAHTEAFF
TGTGCCAGCAGTTACGGGTTTACGGGGGCCCACACTGAAGCTTTCTTT
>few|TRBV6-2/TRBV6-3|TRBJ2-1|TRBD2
CASSYSGGGAREQFF
TGTGCCAGCAGTTACTCGGGCGGGGGGGCACGTGAGCAGTTCTTC
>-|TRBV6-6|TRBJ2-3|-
CASSTGWGDTQYF
TGTGCCAGCAGCACCGGTTGGGGAGATACGCAGTATTTT
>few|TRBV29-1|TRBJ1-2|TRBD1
CSVRGTALANYGYTF
TGCAGCGTTAGGGGGACAGCCTTAGCTAACTATGGCTACACCTTC
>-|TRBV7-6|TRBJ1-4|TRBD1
CASSLTGQGSFEEKLFF
TGTGCCAGCAGCTTAACGGGACAGGGTAGTTTCGAAGAAAAACTGTTTTTT
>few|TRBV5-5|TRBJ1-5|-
CASSLPREGVNQPQHF
TGTGCCAGCAGCTTACCCCGGGAGGGCGTCAATCAGCCCCAGCATTTT
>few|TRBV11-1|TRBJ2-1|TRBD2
CASRFSATGTSVYNEQFF
TGTGCCAGCAGGTTTAGCGCAACCGGGACTAGCGTCTACAATGAGCAGTTCTTC